This T cell receptor (beta chain) derives from a study of blood T cell repertoires in COVID-19. Libraries were prepared by immunoSEQ multiplex PCR; TCRdb keeps only in-frame clonotypes and omits some of them. The sample holds 60,000 to 75,000 clones, roughly 80% seen once. Germline CDR1 and CDR2: SEHNR and FQNEAQ (reference sequence). The V end lost 9 bases, the J end lost 0 bases, and 15 bases lay between the germline ends. This CDR3 is 14 amino acids long. This rearrangement joins TRBV7-9 to TRBJ2-7; possibly TRBD1 for D (6 bases). The TCR comes from a human donor in a cohort sampled during active COVID-19. The sequenced sample was peripheral blood. CDR3 DNA sequence: TGTGCCAGTACCGGGACAATGAGCTCCTACGAGCAGTACTTC. This gives the protein CASTGTMSSYEQYF.